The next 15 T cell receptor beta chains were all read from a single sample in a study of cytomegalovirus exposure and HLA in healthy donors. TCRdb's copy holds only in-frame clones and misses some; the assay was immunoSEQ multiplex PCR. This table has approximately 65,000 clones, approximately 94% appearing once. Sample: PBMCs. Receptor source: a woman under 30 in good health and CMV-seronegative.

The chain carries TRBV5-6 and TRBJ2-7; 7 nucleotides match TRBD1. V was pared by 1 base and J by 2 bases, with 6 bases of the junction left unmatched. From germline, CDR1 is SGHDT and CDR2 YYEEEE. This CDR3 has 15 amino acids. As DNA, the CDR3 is TGTGCCAGCAGCTTGAGGGGGACAGCTCCCTACGAGCAGTACTTC. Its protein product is CASSLRGTAPYEQYF.

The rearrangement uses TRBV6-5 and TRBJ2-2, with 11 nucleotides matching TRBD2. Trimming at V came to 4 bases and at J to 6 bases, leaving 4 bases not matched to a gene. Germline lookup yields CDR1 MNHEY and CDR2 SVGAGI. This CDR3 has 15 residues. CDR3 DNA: TGTGCCAGCAGTTTACGACTAGCGGGACCCGGGGAGCTGTTTTTT. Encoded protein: CASSLRLAGPGELFF.

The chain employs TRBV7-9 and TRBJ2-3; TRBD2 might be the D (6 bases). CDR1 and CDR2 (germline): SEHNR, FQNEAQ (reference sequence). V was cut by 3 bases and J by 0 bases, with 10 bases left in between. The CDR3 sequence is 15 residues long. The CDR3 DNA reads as TGTGCCAGCAGCTTCGGGGACTCTAGCACAGATACGCAGTATTTT. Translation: CASSFGDSSTDTQYF.

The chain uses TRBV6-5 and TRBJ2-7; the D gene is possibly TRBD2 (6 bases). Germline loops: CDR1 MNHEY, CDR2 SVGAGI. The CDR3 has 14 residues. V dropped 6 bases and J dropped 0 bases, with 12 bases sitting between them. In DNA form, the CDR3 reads TGTGCCAGCAGCCCTAGCGAGACCTCCTACGAGCAGTACTTC. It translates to CASSPSETSYEQYF.

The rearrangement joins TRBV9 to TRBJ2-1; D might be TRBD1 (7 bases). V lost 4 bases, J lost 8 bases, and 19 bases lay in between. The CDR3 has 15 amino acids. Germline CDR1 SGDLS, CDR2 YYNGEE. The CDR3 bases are TGTGCCAGCAGCCTTAGGGGGCGCACGGGGGATGAGCAGTTCTTC. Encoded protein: CASSLRGRTGDEQFF.

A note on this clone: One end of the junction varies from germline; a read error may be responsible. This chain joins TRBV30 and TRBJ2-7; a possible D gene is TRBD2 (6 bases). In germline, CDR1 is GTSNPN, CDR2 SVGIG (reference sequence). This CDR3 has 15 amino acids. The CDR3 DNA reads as TGTGCCTGGAGTGTTGGGCGGGGCCCCGTGTACGGGCAGTACTTC. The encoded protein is CAWSVGRGPVYGQYF.

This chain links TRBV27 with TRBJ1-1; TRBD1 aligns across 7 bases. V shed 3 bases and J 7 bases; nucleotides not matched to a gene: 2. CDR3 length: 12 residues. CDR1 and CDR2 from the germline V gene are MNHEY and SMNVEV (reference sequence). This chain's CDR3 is CASSLAGGEAFF. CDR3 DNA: TGTGCCAGCAGTTTGGCAGGGGGTGAAGCTTTCTTT.

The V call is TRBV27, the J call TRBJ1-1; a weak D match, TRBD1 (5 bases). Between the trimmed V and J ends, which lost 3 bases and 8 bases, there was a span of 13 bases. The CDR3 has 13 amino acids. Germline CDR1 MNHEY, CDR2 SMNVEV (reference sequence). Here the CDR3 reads CASSFGGTREAFF. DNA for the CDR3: TGTGCCAGCAGTTTTGGGGGGACGAGGGAAGCTTTCTTT.

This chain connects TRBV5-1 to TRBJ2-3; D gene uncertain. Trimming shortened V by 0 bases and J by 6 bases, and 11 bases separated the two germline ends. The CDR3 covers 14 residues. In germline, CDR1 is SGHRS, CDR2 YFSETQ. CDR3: CASSLDVSRDTQYF. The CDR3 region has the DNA TGCGCCAGCAGCTTGGATGTCAGCAGGGATACGCAGTATTTT.

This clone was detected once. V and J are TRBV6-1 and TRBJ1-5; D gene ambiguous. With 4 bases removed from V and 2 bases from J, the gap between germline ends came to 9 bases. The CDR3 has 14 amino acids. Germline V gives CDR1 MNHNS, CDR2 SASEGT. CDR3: CASSAGHGNQPQHF. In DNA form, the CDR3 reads TGTGCCAGCAGTGCCGGTCATGGCAATCAGCCCCAGCATTTT.

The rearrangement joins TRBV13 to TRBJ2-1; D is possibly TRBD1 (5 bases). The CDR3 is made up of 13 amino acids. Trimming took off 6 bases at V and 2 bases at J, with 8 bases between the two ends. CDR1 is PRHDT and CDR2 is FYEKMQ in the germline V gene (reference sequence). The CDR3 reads CASRQVAYNEQFF. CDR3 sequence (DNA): TGTGCCAGCAGACAGGTCGCCTACAATGAGCAGTTCTTC.

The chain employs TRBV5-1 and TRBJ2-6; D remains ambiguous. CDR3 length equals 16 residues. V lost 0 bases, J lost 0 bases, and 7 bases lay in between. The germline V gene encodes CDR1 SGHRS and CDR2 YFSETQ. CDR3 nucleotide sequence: TGCGCCAGCAGCTTGGTGGCAGACTCTGGGGCCAACGTCCTGACTTTC. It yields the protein CASSLVADSGANVLTF.

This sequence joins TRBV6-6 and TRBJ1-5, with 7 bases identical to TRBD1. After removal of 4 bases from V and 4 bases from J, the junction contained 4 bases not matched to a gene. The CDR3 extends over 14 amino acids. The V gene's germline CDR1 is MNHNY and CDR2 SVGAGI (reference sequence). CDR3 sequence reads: CASSFGTENQPQHF. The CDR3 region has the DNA TGTGCCAGCAGTTTCGGGACAGAGAATCAGCCCCAGCATTTT.

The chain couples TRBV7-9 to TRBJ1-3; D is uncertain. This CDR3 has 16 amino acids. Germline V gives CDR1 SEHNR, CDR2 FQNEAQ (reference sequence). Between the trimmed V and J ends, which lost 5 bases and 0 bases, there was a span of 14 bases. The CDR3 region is CASSRLASHSGNTIYF. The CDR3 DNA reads TGTGCCAGCAGCCGCCTTGCCAGTCACTCTGGAAACACCATATATTTT.

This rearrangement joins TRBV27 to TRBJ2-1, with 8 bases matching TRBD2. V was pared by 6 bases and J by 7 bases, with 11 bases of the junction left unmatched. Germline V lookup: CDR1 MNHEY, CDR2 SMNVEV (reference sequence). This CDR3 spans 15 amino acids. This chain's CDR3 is CASSPTSGGGNEQFF. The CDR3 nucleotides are TGTGCCAGCAGCCCCACTAGCGGAGGGGGGAATGAGCAGTTCTTC.